This is a list of T cell receptor beta chains from one sample in a study of T cell responses to AZD1222 COVID-19 vaccine. The repertoire was sequenced with immunoSEQ multiplex PCR; TCRdb's copy has only in-frame clones and lacks some. The sample consists of about 82,000 clones, around 89% of them appearing once. This specimen was peripheral blood, taken on day 0 of AZD1222 vaccination. The origin of the receptors is an adult in good health. The CDR3 runs from the conserved cysteine through the conserved F or W. The order of the fields is V gene, clone size, CDR3 protein. Clone size is given for some rows only: seen once, a few or many times, or a class if the clone is expanded.

V gene: TRBV9; clone size: NA; CDR3 protein: CASSDGRGLVSPLHF
V gene: TRBV11-1; clone size: NA; CDR3 protein: CASSSQGKIGTEAFF
V gene: TRBV7-9; clone size: NA; CDR3 protein: CASSLTGTGNEKLFF
V gene: TRBV14; clone size: NA; CDR3 protein: CASSQQGAADGYTF
V gene: TRBV5-1; clone size: NA; CDR3 protein: CASSVGPRGRGLLNEKLFF
V gene: TRBV7-9; clone size: NA; CDR3 protein: CASSFGSEAFF
V gene: TRBV25-1; clone size: NA; CDR3 protein: CASSGRPYEQYF
V gene: TRBV7-3; clone size: NA; CDR3 protein: CASSLVWGAYNEQFF
V gene: TRBV9; clone size: NA; CDR3 protein: CASSPSAGELFF
V gene: TRBV19; clone size: NA; CDR3 protein: CASSIGDGSDSPLHF
V gene: TRBV19; clone size: NA; CDR3 protein: CASSGGSQMATYYTF
V gene: TRBV7-8; clone size: NA; CDR3 protein: CASSPGQVVGEYEQYF
V gene: TRBV6-2/TRBV6-3; clone size: NA; CDR3 protein: CASSWGPTEAFF
V gene: TRBV2; clone size: few; CDR3 protein: CASRGTGFLNTEAFF
V gene: TRBV2; clone size: once; CDR3 protein: CASMGEGGSTEAFF
V gene: TRBV27; clone size: once; CDR3 protein: CASKLGRMNTEAFF
V gene: TRBV3-1/TRBV3-2; clone size: NA; CDR3 protein: CASSHAQRGANTQYF
V gene: TRBV2; clone size: NA; CDR3 protein: CASSRQINQPQHF